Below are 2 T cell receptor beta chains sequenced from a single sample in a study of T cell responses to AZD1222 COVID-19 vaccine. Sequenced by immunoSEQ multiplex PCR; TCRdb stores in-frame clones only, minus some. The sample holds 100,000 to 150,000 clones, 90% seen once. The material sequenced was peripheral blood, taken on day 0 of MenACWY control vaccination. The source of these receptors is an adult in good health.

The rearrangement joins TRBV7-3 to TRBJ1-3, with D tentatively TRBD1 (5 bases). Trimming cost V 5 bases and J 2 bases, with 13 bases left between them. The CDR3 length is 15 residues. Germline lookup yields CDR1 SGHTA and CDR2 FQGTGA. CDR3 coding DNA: TGTGCCAGCAGCCCAAACCCAGGGACTGGAAACACCATATATTTT. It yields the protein CASSPNPGTGNTIYF.

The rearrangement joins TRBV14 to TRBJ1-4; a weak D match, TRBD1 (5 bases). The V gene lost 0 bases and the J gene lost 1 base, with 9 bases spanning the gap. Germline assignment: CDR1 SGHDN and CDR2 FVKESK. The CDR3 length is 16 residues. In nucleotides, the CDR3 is TGTGCCAGCAGCCAAGAACCCCAGGGAACTAATGAAAAACTGTTTTTT. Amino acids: CASSQEPQGTNEKLFF.